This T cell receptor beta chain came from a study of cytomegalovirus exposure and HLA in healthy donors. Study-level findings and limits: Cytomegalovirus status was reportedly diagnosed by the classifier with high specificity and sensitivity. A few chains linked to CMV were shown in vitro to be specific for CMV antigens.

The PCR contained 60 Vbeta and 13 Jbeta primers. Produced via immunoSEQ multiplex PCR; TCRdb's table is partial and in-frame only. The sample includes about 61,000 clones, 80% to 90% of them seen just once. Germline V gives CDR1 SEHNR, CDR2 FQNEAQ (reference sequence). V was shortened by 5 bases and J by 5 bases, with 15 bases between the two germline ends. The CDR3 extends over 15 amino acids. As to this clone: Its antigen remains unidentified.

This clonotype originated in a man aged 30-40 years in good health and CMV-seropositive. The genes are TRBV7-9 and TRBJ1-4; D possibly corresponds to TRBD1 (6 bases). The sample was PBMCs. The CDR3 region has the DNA TGTGCCAGCAGCATAACAGGGACAAGGAATGAAAAACTGTTTTTT. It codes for CASSITGTRNEKLFF.